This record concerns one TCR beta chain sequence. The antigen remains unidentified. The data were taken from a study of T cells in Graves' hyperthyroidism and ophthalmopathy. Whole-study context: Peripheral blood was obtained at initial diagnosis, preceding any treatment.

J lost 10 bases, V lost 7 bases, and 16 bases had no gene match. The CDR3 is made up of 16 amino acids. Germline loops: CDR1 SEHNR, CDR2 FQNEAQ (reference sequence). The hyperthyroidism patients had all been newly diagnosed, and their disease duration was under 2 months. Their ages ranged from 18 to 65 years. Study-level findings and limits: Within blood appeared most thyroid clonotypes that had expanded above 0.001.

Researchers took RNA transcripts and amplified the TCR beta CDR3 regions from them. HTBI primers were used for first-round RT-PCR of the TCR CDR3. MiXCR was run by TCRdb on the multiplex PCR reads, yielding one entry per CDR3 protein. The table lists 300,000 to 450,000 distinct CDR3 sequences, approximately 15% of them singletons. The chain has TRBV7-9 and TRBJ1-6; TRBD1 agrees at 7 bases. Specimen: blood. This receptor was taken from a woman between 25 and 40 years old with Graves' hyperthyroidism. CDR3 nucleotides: TGTGCCAGCAAAAAAGCGACAGGGAGAGGCGGATCACCCCTCCACTTT. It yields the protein CASKKATGRGGSPLHF.